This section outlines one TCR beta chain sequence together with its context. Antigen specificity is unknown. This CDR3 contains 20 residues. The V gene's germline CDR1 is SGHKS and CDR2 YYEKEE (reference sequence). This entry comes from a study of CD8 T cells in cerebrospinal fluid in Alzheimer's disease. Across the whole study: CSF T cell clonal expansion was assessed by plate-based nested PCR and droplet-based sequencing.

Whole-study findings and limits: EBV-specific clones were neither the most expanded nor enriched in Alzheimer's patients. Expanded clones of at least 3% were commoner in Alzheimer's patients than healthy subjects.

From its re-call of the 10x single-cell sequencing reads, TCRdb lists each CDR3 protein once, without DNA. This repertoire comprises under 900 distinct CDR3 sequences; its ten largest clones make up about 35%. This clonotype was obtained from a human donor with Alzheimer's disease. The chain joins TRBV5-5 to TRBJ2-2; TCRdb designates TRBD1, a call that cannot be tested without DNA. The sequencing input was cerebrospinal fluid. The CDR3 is CASSLGGAQGALIKDGELFF.